This T cell receptor beta chain is drawn from a study of PD-1 blockade in mismatch repair-deficient tumors. Profiling relied on immunoSEQ multiplex PCR, and the TCRdb table lists in-frame clones only, not all of them. The sample carries tens of thousands of clones, about four fifths recorded once. Germline-derived CDR1 and CDR2 are SGDLS and YYNGEE. After removal of 0 bases from V and 7 bases from J, the junction contained 5 bases not matched to a gene. This CDR3 region has 16 residues. All patients were mismatch repair deficient, assessed by either PCR or immunohistochemistry. This sequence joins TRBV9 and TRBJ2-1, with 12 bases matching TRBD2. This TCR came from an adult with mismatch repair-deficient cancer. This sample comprised peripheral blood, obtained 44 weeks after starting pembrolizumab. CDR3: CASSVDASGRVNEQFF. CDR3 bases: TGTGCCAGCAGCGTAGACGCTAGCGGGAGGGTAAATGAGCAGTTCTTC.